This record concerns one T cell receptor (beta chain) sequence. Its antigen remains unidentified. This CDR3 comprises 13 residues. Trimming removed 0 bases at V and 12 bases at J, with 9 bases between. Looked up from germline, CDR1 is ENHRY and CDR2 is SYGVKD. The source of the sample is a study of shared clonotypes between healthy human individuals. Study details: Used for every donor were three CD4 naive, three CD4 memory, two CD8 naive and one CD8 memory plate.

Broader study findings: Relative to clonotypes present in all four donors, those not shared had lower generation probabilities. Rarefaction indicated that sorted-subset sequencing remained incomplete although depth was large.

The assay was immunoSEQ multiplex PCR, and TCRdb's table has in-frame clones only and misses some. The data contain just under 350,000 clones, around 67% of them singletons. The gene calls are TRBV10-3 and TRBJ1-6; possible D gene TRBD1, 6 bases. The source of this sequence is a man aged 25-45 years in good health. Material: memory CD4+ T cells sorted from blood. Regarding subset: CD45RA-negative fraction. The DNA of the CDR3 is TGTGCCATCAGTGAGTCACAGGGTGGACCCCTCCACTTT. It translates to CAISESQGGPLHF.